A single sample is the source of the 10 T cell receptor beta chains below, sequenced in a study of cytomegalovirus exposure and HLA in healthy donors. The primer mix had 60 Vbeta and 13 Jbeta primers. The method was immunoSEQ multiplex PCR; TCRdb's version includes in-frame clones alone and lacks a portion of them. The table shows fewer than 250,000 clones, with 65% to 80% occurring only once. The specimen sequenced was PBMCs. Every receptor here comes from a middle-aged woman in good health and CMV-seronegative.

The chain employs TRBV2 and TRBJ1-2; D unclear. The V and J ends lost 7 bases and 4 bases respectively, with 16 bases between them. The CDR3 totals 14 residues. Per the germline V gene, CDR1 is SNHLY and CDR2 is FYNNEI. The CDR3 reads CASTRAPIPYGYTF. In nucleotides, the CDR3 is TGTGCCAGCACGAGGGCACCCATCCCCTATGGCTACACCTTC.

The rearrangement joins TRBV6-1 to TRBJ1-6; possible D gene TRBD1, 6 bases. Germline lookup yields CDR1 MNHNS and CDR2 SASEGT. The CDR3 totals 13 residues. With 6 bases removed from V and 7 bases from J, the gap between germline ends came to 10 bases. DNA of the CDR3: TGTGCCAGCAGAGGGACACTCAATTCACCCCTCCACTTT. Amino acids: CASRGTLNSPLHF.

This rearrangement joins TRBV11-3 to TRBJ2-1; D not resolved. Germline V gene sequence: CDR1 SGHNT, CDR2 YENEEA. V lost 3 bases, J lost 0 bases, and 3 bases lay in between. The CDR3 has 13 residues. The CDR3 coding sequence is TGTGCCAGCAGCTTGTACTCCTACAATGAGCAGTTCTTC. As protein: CASSLYSYNEQFF. The whole variable domain, remainder taken from reference TRBV11-3 and TRBJ2-1, is EAGVVQSPRYKIIEKKQPVAFWCNPISGHNTLYWYLQNLGQGPELLIRYENEEAVDDSQLPKDRFSAERLKGVDSTLKIQPAELGDSAVYLCASSLYSYNEQFFGPGTRLTVL.

This rearrangement joins TRBV4-1 to TRBJ1-6; D call uncertain. The V gene lost 4 bases and the J gene lost 4 bases, with 11 bases spanning the gap. The CDR3 consists of 15 residues. Germline loops: CDR1 MGHRA, CDR2 YSYEKL. CDR3 bases: TGCGCCAGCAGCCCCTCCCGGGAGTATAATTCACCCCTCCACTTT. Its protein product is CASSPSREYNSPLHF.

CDR3 nucleotides: TGTGCCAGCAGTGATAGGCGGAGAAAAAGCGGACTAGCGGTTTTAGAGACCCAGTACTTC. Protein sequence: CASSDRRRKSGLAVLETQYF. The chain employs TRBV6-1 and TRBJ2-5, with 10 bases identical to TRBD2. The CDR3 covers 20 residues. Germline CDR1 reads MNHNS; CDR2 reads SASEGT. V was pared by 3 bases and J by 4 bases, with 20 bases of the junction left unmatched.

The chain carries TRBV4-3 and TRBJ1-2; D is ambiguous. Germline-derived CDR1 and CDR2 are LGHNA and YSLEER. The CDR3 sequence is 16 residues long. The V and J ends lost 0 bases and 6 bases respectively, with 17 bases between them. In DNA, the CDR3 is TGCGCCAGCAGCCAAGATCGCATTCTACCTAGGCATGGCTACACCTTC. Translating gives CASSQDRILPRHGYTF.

The chain links TRBV5-1 to TRBJ2-1; 8 nucleotides line up with TRBD1. Germline-derived CDR1 and CDR2 are SGHRS and YFSETQ. The V segment lost 4 bases and the J segment 6 bases; nucleotides outside the gene matches: 6. This CDR3 spans 14 amino acids. CDR3 amino acids: CASSISTGGNEQFF. DNA for the CDR3: TGCGCCAGCAGCATTAGTACAGGGGGCAATGAGCAGTTCTTC. The entire variable domain, with the rest obtained from reference TRBV5-1 and TRBJ2-1, is as follows: KAGVTQTPRYLIKTRGQQVTLSCSPISGHRSVSWYQQTPGQGLQFLFEYFSETQRNKGNFPGRFSGRQFSNSRSEMNVSTLELGDSALYLCASSISTGGNEQFFGPGTRLTVL.

The rearrangement links TRBV25-1 to TRBJ1-1, with D possibly being TRBD1 (5 bases). V lost 1 base to trimming and J lost 2 bases, with 11 bases between them. The length of the CDR3 is 15 residues. Germline assignment: CDR1 MGHDK and CDR2 SYGVNS. This CDR3 is CASSELDSLNTEAFF. The CDR3 DNA is TGTGCCAGCAGTGAATTAGACAGTTTAAACACTGAAGCTTTCTTT.

In its sample, this clone was seen once. This chain links TRBV10-3 with TRBJ1-1; 8 bases agree with TRBD1. This CDR3 is built from 14 residues. Trimming removed 6 bases from V and 0 bases from J; junction bases left unmatched: 3. Per germline, CDR1 ENHRY and CDR2 SYGVKD. CDR3: CAIRKDRVNTEAFF. CDR3 DNA: TGTGCCATCAGAAAGGACAGGGTGAACACTGAAGCTTTCTTT.

V usage is TRBV4-1 and J usage is TRBJ1-2, with D possibly matching TRBD1 (5 bases). Per the germline V gene, CDR1 is MGHRA and CDR2 is YSYEKL. V was cut by 2 bases and J by 2 bases, with 15 bases left in between. This CDR3 has 16 residues. The CDR3 bases are TGCGCCAGCAGCCAATCATCTGGGGGGGAGAACTATGGCTACACCTTC. It translates to CASSQSSGGENYGYTF.